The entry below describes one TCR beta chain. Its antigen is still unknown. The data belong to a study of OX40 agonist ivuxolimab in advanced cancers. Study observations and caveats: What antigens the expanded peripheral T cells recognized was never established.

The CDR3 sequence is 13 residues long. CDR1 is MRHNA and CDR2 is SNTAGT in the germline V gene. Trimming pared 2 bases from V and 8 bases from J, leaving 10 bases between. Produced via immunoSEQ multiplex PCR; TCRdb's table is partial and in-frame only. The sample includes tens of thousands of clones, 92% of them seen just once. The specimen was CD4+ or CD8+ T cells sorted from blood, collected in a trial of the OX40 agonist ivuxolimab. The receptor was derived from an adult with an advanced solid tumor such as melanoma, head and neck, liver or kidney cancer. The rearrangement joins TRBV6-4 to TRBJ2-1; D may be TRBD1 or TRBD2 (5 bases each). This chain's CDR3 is CASSDGASHEQFF. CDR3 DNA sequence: TGTGCCAGCAGTGACGGGGCTAGCCATGAGCAGTTCTTC.